The 14 T cell receptor beta chains reported below all come from one sample, sequenced in a study of T cells after yellow fever vaccination. Via MiXCR, TCRdb re-called the 5' RACE reads, giving one row per CDR3 protein. The sample lists 120,000 or so distinct CDR3 sequences, roughly 15% seen once, with approximately 39% in the top ten. The sample in question was CD8+ T cells sorted from PBMCs, obtained 5 days after the yellow fever booster vaccination. Receptors originate from a man aged 18 to 30 who received the YFV17D yellow fever vaccine.

This clonotype came up a few times. This chain connects TRBV6-2 or TRBV6-3 to TRBJ2-1; D may be TRBD2 (5 bases). This CDR3 spans 14 amino acids. Looked up from germline, CDR1 is MNHEY and CDR2 is SVGEGT. V dropped 2 bases and J dropped 8 bases, with 13 bases sitting between them. The CDR3 is CASSYPSGSDEQFF. In DNA form, the CDR3 reads TGTGCCAGCAGTTACCCCTCGGGGTCGGATGAGCAGTTCTTC.

V usage is TRBV6-6 and J usage is TRBJ1-2, with D uncertain. The CDR3 has 16 residues. CDR1 and CDR2 from the germline V gene are MNHNY and SVGAGI (reference sequence). The V end was cut by 2 bases, the J end by 0 bases, with 13 bases between. Here the CDR3 reads CASSYTKEAPNYGYTF. The CDR3 region has the DNA TGTGCCAGCAGTTACACCAAGGAGGCCCCTAACTATGGCTACACCTTC.

This clonotype came up a few times. The chain recombines TRBV12-3 or TRBV12-4 with TRBJ1-2, with D possibly being TRBD1 (5 bases). This CDR3 is built from 13 residues. V lost 6 bases and J lost 7, with 15 bases in between. The CDR3 DNA is TGTGCCAGCAGCCTGGGGCAGTTAAGTGGCTACACCTTC. Protein sequence: CASSLGQLSGYTF.

Only a few counts were recorded for this clonotype. V usage is TRBV9 and J usage is TRBJ2-2; D possibly corresponds to TRBD2 (7 bases). The CDR3 has 19 residues. Germline assignment: CDR1 SGDLS and CDR2 YYNGEE. V was clipped by 4 bases and J by 3 bases, with 25 bases between them. The CDR3 nucleotides read TGTGCCAGCAGCCACAACCCTTTCTGGGGGGGGGCTGACACCGGGGAGCTGTTTTTT. Protein: CASSHNPFWGGADTGELFF.

The V gene is TRBV19, the J gene TRBJ1-1, with TRBD1 as a possible D gene (5 bases). The CDR3 has 11 residues. Germline-derived CDR1 and CDR2 are LNHDA and SQIVND (reference sequence). V shed 4 bases and J shed 11 bases, with 11 bases lying between them. CDR3 loop: CASSTGPGAFF. The CDR3 coding sequence is TGTGCCAGTAGTACGGGGCCGGGGGCTTTCTTT.

This clonotype showed up many times. This rearrangement joins TRBV6-6 to TRBJ2-3; TRBD2 aligns across 8 bases. The CDR3 contains 16 residues. CDR1 and CDR2 from the germline V gene are MNHNY and SVGAGI (reference sequence). V lost 2 bases, J lost 0 bases, and 4 bases stayed unmatched. The CDR3 region has the DNA TGTGCCAGCAGTTACGCGGGGGGCGAGAGCACAGATACGCAGTATTTT. Translation: CASSYAGGESTDTQYF.

The table lists this clonotype with a few counts. CDR3 nucleotide sequence: TGCAGTGCTAGAGGGGGACCGCGAGGGCAGTTCTTC. Encoded protein: CSARGGPRGQFF. J is TRBJ2-1 and V is TRBV20-1; TRBD1 or TRBD2 may be the D gene (5 bases each). Looked up from germline, CDR1 is DFQATT and CDR2 is SNEGSKA (reference sequence). V was cut by 1 base and J by 12 bases, with 13 bases left in between. The CDR3 is made up of 12 amino acids.

The chain recombines TRBV12-5 with TRBJ2-2; D could derive from TRBD1 or TRBD2 (5 bases each). CDR1 and CDR2 (germline): LGHNT, FRNRAP. This CDR3 comprises 14 residues. V lost 9 bases, J lost 4 bases, and 15 bases lay in between. CDR3 sequence reads: CASARLGGTGELFF. CDR3 in DNA: TGTGCTAGCGCCCGACTTGGGGGCACCGGGGAGCTGTTTTTT.

The gene calls are TRBV6-1 and TRBJ1-5, with no clear D. The CDR3 spans 13 residues. In germline, CDR1 is MNHNS, CDR2 SASEGT. The V end was cut by 3 bases, the J end by 5 bases, with 8 bases between. CDR3 in amino acids: CASSEPIDQPQHF. Here the CDR3 DNA reads TGTGCCAGCAGTGAGCCCATCGATCAGCCCCAGCATTTT.

This clonotype was counted between two and nine times. The chain couples TRBV7-6 to TRBJ2-5, with D uncertain. This CDR3 contains 14 residues. CDR1 and CDR2 from the germline V gene are SGHVS and FNYEAQ. Trimming took 2 bases from V and 4 from J, leaving 11 bases between them. The CDR3, as DNA: TGTGCCAGCAGCTTACCGACAATTGGAGAGACCCAGTACTTC. Its translation: CASSLPTIGETQYF.

The gene calls are TRBV7-8 and TRBJ2-5; perhaps TRBD2 as D (5 bases). The CDR3 extends over 15 amino acids. Trimming shortened V by 2 bases and J by 5 bases, and 15 bases separated the two germline ends. Germline values: CDR1 SGHVS, CDR2 FQNEAQ. CDR3 loop: CASSLSRGPQETQYF. CDR3 coding DNA: TGTGCCAGCAGCTTATCCCGGGGTCCGCAGGAGACCCAGTACTTC.

CDR3 nucleotide sequence: TGTGCCAGCAGTTTTACAGGCTGGGGTACTGAAGCTTTCTTT. It is translated as CASSFTGWGTEAFF. The V and J genes are TRBV12-3 or TRBV12-4 and TRBJ1-1; tentative D call: TRBD1 (5 bases). The CDR3 is 14 amino acids. V lost 3 bases and J 5 bases, leaving 13 bases between the germline ends.

The chain joins TRBV7-6 to TRBJ2-5, with a possible D match to TRBD1 (6 bases). The CDR3 loop spans 15 amino acids. Germline values: CDR1 SGHVS, CDR2 FNYEAQ. V was shortened by 4 bases and J by 4 bases, with 16 bases between the two germline ends. The CDR3: CASSSLGGRGETQYF. CDR3 coding DNA: TGTGCCAGCAGCTCGCTTGGGGGCAGGGGAGAGACCCAGTACTTC.

This clonotype was seen only a few times. V and J are TRBV4-3 and TRBJ1-1, with 7 positions matching TRBD1. Germline V gene sequence: CDR1 LGHNA, CDR2 YSLEER. J lost 4 bases, V lost 6 bases, and 8 bases had no gene match. The CDR3 spans 14 residues. DNA for the CDR3: TGCGCCAGCAGTCCGACAGGGAGATCCACTGAAGCTTTCTTT. As protein: CASSPTGRSTEAFF.